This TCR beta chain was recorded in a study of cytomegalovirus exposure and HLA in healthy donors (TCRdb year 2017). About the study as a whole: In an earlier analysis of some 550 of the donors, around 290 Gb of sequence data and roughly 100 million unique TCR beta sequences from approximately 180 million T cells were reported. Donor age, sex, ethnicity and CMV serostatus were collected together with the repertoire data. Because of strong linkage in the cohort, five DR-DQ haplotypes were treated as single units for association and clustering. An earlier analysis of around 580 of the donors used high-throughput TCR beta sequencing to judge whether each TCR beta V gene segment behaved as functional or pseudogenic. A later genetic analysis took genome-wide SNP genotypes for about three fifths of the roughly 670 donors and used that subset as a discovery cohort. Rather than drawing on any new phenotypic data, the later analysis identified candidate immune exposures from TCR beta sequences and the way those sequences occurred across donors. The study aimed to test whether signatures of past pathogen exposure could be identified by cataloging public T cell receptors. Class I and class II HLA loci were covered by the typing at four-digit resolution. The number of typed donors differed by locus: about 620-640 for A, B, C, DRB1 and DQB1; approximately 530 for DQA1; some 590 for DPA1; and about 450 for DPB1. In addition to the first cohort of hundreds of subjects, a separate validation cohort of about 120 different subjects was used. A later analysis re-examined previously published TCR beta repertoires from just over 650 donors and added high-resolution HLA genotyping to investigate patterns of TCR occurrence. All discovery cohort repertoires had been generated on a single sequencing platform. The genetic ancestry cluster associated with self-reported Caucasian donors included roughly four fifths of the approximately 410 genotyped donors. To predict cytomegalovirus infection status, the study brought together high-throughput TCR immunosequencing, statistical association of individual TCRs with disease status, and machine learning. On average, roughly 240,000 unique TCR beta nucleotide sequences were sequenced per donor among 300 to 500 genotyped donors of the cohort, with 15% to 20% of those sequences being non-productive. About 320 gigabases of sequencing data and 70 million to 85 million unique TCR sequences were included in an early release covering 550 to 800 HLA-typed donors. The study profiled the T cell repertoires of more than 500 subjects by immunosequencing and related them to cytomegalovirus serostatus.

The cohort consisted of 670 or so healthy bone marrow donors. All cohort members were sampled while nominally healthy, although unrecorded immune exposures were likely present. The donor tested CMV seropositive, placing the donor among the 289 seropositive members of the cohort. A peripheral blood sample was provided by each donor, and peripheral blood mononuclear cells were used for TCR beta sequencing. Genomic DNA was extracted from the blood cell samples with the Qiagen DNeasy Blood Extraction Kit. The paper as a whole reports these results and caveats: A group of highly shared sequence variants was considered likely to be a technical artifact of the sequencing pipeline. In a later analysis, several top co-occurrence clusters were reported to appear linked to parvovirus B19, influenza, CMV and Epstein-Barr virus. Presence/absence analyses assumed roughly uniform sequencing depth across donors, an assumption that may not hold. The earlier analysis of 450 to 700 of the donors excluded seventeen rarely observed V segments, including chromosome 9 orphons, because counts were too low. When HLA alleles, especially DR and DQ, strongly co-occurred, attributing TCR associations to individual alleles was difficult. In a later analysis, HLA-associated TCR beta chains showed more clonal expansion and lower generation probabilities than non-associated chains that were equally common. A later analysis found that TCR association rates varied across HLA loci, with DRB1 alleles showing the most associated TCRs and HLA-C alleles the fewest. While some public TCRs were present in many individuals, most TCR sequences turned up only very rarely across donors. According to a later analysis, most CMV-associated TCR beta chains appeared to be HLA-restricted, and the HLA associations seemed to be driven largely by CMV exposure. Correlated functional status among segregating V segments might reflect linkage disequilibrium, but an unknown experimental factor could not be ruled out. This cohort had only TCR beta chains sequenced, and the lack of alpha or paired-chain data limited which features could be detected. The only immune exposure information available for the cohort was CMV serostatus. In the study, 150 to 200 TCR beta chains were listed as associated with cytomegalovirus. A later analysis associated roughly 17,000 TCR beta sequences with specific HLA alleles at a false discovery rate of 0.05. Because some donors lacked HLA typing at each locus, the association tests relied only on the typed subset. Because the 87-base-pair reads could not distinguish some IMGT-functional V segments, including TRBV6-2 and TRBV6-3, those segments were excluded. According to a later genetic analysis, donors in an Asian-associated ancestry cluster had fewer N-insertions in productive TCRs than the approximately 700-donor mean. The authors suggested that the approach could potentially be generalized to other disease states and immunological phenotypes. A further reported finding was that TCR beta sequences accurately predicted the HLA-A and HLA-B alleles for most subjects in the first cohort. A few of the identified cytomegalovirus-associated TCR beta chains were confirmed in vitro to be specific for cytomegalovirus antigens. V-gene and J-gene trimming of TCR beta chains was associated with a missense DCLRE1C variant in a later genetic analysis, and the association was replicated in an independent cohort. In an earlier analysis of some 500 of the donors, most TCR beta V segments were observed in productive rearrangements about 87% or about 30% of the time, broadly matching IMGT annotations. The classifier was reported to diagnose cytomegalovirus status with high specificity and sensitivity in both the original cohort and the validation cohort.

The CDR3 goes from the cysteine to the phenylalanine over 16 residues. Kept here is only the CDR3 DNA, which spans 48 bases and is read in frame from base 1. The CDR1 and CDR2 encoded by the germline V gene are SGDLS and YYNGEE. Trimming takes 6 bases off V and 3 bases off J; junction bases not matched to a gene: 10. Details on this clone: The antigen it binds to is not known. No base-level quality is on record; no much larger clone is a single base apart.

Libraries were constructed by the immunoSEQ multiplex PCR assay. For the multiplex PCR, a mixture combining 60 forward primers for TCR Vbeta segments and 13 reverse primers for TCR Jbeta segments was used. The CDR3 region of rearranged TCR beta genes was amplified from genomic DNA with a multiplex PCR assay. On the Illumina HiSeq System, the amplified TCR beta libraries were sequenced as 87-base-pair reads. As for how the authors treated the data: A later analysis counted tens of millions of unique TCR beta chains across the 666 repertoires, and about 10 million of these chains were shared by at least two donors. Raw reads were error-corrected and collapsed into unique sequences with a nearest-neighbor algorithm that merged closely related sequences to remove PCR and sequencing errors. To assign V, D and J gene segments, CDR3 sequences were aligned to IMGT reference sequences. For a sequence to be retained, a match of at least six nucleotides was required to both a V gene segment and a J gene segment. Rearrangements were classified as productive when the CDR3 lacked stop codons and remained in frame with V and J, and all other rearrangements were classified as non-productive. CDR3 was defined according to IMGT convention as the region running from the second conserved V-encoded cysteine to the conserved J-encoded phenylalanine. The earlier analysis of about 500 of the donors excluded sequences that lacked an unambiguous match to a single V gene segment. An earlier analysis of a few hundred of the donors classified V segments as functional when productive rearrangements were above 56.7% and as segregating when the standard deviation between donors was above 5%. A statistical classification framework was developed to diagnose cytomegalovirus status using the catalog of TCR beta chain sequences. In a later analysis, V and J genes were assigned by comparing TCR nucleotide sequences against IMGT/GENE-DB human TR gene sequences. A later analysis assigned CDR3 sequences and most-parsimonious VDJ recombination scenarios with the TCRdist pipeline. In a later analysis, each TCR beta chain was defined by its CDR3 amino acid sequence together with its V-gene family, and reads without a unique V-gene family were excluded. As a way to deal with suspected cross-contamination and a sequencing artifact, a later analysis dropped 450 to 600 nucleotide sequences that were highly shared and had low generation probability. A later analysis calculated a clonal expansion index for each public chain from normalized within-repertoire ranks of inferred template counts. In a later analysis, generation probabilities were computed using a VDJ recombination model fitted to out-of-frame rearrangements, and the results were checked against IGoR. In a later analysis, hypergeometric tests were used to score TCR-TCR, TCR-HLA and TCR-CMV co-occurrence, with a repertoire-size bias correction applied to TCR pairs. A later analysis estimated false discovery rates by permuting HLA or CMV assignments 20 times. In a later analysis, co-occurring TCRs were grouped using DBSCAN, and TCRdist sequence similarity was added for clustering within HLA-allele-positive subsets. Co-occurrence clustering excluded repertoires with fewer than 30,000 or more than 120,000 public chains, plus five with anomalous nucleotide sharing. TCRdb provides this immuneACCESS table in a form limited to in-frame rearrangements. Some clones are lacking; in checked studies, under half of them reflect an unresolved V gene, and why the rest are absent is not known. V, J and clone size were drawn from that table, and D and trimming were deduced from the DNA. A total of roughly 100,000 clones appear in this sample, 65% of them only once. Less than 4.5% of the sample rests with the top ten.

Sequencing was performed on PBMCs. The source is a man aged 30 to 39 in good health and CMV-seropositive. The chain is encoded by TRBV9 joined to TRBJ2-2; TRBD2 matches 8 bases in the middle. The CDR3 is CASKPFGRGDTGELFF. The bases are TGTGCCAGCAAACCCTTCGGGAGGGGAGACACCGGGGAGCTGTTTTTT.